A single T cell receptor (beta chain) is shown here with its context. A read error may explain this, as a much larger clone is one base away. The conserved phenylalanine or tryptophan normally closing the CDR3 is absent here, so this likely arose from a read error. Trimming removed 5 bases at V and 1 base at J, with 15 bases between. Germline CDR1 SGHVS, CDR2 FQNEAQ. This CDR3 has 17 residues. The library came from three nested PCR rounds adapted from ARM-PCR protocols. In TCRdb, the multiplex PCR reads were re-called with MiXCR into one record per CDR3 protein. The sample shows 65,000 to 95,000 distinct CDR3 sequences, around 86% of them seen only once. RNA was extracted from bulk tissue without any cell sorting. This entry belongs to a study of tumor and adjacent non-tumor tissue in lung cancer.

V usage is TRBV7-8 and J usage is TRBJ2-6, with D possibly TRBD1 on 6 matching bases. The material sequenced was lung tumor tissue. This receptor was taken from a woman aged 45-65 years with non-small cell lung cancer. CDR3 amino acids: CASSPKTGLSGANVLTY. DNA for the CDR3: TGTGCCAGCAGCCCCAAAACAGGGTTGTCTGGGGCCAACGTCCTGACTTAC.